These 6 T cell receptor beta chains share one sample of origin, sequenced in a study of CD8 T cells in ankylosing spondylitis. Study results and caveats: What seemed typical of ankylosing spondylitis blood was a TCR beta motif built from eight highly homologous variants.

No antigen has been assigned to these receptors. TCRdb called the 5' RACE reads again in MiXCR, with one record for every CDR3 protein. The sample shows around 440,000 distinct CDR3 sequences, 15% to 20% of them seen only once. The sample was blood, either unsorted or a sorted T cell fraction (not recorded which). The receptors originated from a male donor with ankylosing spondylitis.

This clonotype was observed a few times. The genes are TRBV12-5 and TRBJ2-7; D may be TRBD2 (7 bases). This CDR3 is built from 15 residues. The ends were cut back, 6 bases at V and 3 bases at J, with 18 bases in the middle. Germline CDR1 reads LGHNT; CDR2 reads FRNRAP. DNA for the CDR3: TGTGCTAGTGGCCCTTCGGGGGGCCGTAGCTACGAGCAGTACTTC. Translation gives CASGPSGGRSYEQYF.

The gene calls are TRBV10-2 and TRBJ2-7; D gene uncertain. Germline-derived CDR1 and CDR2 are WSHSY and SAAADI. The CDR3 length is 15 residues. V lost 3 bases and J lost 3, with 15 bases in between. CDR3 sequence (DNA): TGCGCCAGCAGTGATTCCTTTCCCTGGGGCTACGAGCAGTACTTC. Protein sequence: CASSDSFPWGYEQYF.

There are a few counts of this clonotype. The gene calls are TRBV7-8 and TRBJ2-1; tentative D call: TRBD1 (7 bases). CDR3 length: 14 residues. V gave up 5 bases and J gave up 4 bases, with 12 bases separating them. The germline gives CDR1 SGHVS, CDR2 FQNEAQ. The CDR3 loop reads CASSPGGLYNEQFF. CDR3 DNA sequence: TGTGCCAGCAGCCCAGGGGGGCTGTACAATGAGCAGTTCTTC.

As regards this clonotype: An end of the junction does not agree with germline; a read error may underlie this. This chain uses TRBV11-2 with TRBJ2-3, with a possible D match to TRBD2 (5 bases). This CDR3 is 19 amino acids long. The V gene's germline CDR1 is SGHAT and CDR2 FQNNGV. The CDR3 protein is CASSLGPRGARFRTDTQYF. CDR3 coding DNA: TGTGCCAGTAGCTTAGGCCCACGGGGAGCGAGGTTTCGCACAGATACGCAGTATTTT.

V and J are TRBV20-1 and TRBJ2-7; TRBD1 is a possible D gene (6 bases). There are 15 residues in the CDR3. V gave up 4 bases and J gave up 0 bases, with 16 bases separating them. CDR1 is DFQATT, CDR2 SNEGSKA, per germline (reference sequence). The CDR3 sequence is CSATPGQSSSYEQYF. The CDR3 nucleotides are TGCAGTGCTACACCTGGACAGTCGAGCTCCTACGAGCAGTACTTC.

This clonotype has more than one count but fewer than ten. V gene TRBV18 combines with J gene TRBJ1-5; maybe TRBD1 (5 bases). This CDR3 region has 18 residues. V was cut by 2 bases and J by 9 bases, with 26 bases left in between. CDR1 is KGHSH and CDR2 is LQKENI in the germline V gene. The CDR3 nucleotides are TGTGCCAGCTCACCAAGGAAGATCGGAGGGACCGAGATTGGGCCCCAGCATTTT. This sequence encodes CASSPRKIGGTEIGPQHF.